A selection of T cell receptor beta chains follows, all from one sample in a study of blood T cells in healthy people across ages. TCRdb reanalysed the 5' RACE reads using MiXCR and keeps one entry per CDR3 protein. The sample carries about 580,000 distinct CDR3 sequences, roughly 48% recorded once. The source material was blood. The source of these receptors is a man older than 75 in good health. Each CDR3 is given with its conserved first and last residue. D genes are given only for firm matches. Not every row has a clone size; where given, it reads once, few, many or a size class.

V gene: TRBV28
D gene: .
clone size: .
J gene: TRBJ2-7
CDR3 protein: CVSSSPFVASGAYEQYF
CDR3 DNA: TGTGTCAGCAGTTCCCCTTTTGTGGCCAGCGGTGCCTACGAGCAGTACTTC

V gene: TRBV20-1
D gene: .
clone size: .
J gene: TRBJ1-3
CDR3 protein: CSARGGTSGNTIYF
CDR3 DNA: TGCAGTGCTAGAGGGGGAACATCTGGAAACACCATATATTTT

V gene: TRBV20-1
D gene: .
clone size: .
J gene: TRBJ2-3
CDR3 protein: CSARRQESTDTQYF
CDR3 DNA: TGCAGTGCTAGAAGACAGGAGAGCACAGATACGCAGTATTTT

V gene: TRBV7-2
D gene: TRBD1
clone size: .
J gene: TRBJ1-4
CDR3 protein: CASSPDRVGEKLFF
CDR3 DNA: TGTGCCAGCAGCCCGGACAGGGTGGGAGAAAAACTGTTTTTT

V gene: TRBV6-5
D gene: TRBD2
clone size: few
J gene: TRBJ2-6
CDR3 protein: CASSRTGLAGTGANVLTF
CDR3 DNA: TGTGCCAGCAGCCGCACGGGACTAGCGGGGACCGGGGCCAACGTCCTGACTTTC

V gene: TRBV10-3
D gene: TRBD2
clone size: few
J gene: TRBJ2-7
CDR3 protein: CAISESGTSGTYEQYF
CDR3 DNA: TGTGCCATCAGTGAGTCGGGGACTAGCGGGACCTACGAGCAGTACTTC

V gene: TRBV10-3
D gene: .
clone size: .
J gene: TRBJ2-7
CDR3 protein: CAISGEGTTYEQYF
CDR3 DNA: TGTGCCATCAGTGGTGAGGGGACCACCTACGAGCAGTACTTC

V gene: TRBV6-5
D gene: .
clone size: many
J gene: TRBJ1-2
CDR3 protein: CASSQGRWSYGYTF
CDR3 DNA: TGTGCCAGCAGCCAAGGACGGTGGAGCTATGGCTACACCTTC

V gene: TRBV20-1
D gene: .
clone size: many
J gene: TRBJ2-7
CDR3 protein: CSAITGDSSSYEQYF
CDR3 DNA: TGCAGTGCTATCACGGGGGATTCAAGCTCCTACGAGCAGTACTTC

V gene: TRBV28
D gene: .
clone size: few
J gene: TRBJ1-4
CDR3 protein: CASRSPGGEKLFF
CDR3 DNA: TGTGCCAGCAGGTCCCCGGGGGGAGAAAAACTGTTTTTT

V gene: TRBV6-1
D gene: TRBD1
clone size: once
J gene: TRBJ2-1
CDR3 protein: CASSAGGQGVVVQFF
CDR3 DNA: TGTGCCAGCAGCGCGGGTGGACAGGGGGTTGTTGTGCAGTTCTTC

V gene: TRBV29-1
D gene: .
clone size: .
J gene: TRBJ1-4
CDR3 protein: CSVARGTNEKLFF
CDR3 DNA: TGCAGCGTTGCGAGAGGAACTAATGAAAAACTGTTTTTT

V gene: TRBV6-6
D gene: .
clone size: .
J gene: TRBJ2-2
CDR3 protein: CASSYLPGELFF
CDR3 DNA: TGTGCCAGCAGTTACCTCCCCGGGGAGCTGTTTTTT

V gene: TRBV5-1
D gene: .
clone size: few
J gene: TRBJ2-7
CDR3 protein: CASSLRGPSDSEQYF
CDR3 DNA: TGCGCCAGCAGCTTACGGGGCCCGTCGGATAGCGAGCAGTACTTC

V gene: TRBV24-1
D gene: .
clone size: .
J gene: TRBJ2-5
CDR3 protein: CATSETRLETQYF
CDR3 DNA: TGTGCCACCAGTGAAACTAGGTTGGAGACCCAGTACTTC

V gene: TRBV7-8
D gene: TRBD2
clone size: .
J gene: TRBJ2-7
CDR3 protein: CASSARTSYEQYF
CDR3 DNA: TGTGCCAGCAGCGCACGGACTAGCTACGAGCAGTACTTC

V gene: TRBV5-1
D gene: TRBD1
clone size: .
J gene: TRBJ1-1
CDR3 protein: CASSLETGGRNTEAFF
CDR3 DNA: TGCGCCAGCAGCTTGGAGACAGGGGGCCGGAACACTGAAGCTTTCTTT

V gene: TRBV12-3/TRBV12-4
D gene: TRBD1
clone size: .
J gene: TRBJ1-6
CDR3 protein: CASSSGTDLPFNSPLHF
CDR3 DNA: TGTGCCAGCAGTTCCGGGACAGACCTCCCGTTTAATTCACCCCTCCACTTT

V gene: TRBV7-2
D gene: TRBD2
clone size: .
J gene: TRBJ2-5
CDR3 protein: CASSLANNVAGGRETQYF
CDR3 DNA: TGTGCCAGCAGCTTAGCAAACAACGTAGCGGGAGGAAGGGAGACCCAGTACTTC

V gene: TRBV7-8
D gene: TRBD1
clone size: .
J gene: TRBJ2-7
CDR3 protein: CASSPRDSSYNEQYF
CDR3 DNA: TGTGCCAGCAGCCCTCGGGACAGCTCCTACAATGAGCAGTACTTC

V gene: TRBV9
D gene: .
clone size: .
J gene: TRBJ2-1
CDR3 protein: CASSVVGGGTYNEQFF
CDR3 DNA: TGTGCCAGCAGCGTAGTGGGCGGAGGGACCTACAATGAGCAGTTCTTC

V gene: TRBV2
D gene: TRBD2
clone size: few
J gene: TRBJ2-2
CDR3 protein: CATSGTSGSTGELFF
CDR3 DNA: TGTGCCACCTCCGGGACTAGCGGCTCTACCGGGGAGCTGTTTTTT

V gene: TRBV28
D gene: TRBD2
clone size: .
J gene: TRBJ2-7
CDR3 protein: CASSFLAGDSYEQYF
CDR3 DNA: TGTGCCAGCAGTTTTCTAGCGGGTGATTCCTACGAGCAGTACTTC

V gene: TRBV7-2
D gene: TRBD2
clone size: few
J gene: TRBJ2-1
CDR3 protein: CASSSLAGGHGEQFF
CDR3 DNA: TGTGCCAGCAGTTCTCTAGCGGGAGGGCATGGTGAGCAGTTCTTC

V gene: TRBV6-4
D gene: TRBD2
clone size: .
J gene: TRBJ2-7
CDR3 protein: CASSNSAAGGDEQYF
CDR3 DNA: TGTGCCAGCAGTAACTCGGCGGCGGGGGGAGATGAGCAGTACTTC

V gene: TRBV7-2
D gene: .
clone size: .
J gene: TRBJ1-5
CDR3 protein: CASSLAFQPQHF
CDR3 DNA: TGTGCCAGCAGCTTAGCGTTTCAGCCCCAGCATTTT

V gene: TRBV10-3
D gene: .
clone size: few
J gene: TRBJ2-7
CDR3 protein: CAISEQASSYEQYF
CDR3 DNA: TGTGCCATCAGTGAACAGGCCAGCTCCTACGAGCAGTACTTC

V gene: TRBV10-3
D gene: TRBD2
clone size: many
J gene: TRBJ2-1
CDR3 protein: CAITGTSGGNEQFF
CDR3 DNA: TGTGCCATCACTGGGACTAGCGGTGGGAATGAGCAGTTCTTC

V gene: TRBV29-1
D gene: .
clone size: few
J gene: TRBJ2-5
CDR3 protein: CSVVPREQETQYF
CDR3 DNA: TGCAGCGTTGTTCCCAGGGAACAAGAGACCCAGTACTTC

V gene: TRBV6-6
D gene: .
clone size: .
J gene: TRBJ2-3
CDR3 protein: CASSYFSGTRGDTQYF
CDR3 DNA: TGTGCCAGCAGTTACTTTTCCGGGACCCGAGGGGATACGCAGTATTTT

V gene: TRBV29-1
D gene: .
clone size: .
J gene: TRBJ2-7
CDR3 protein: CSVVDGNPEQYF
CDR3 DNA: TGCAGCGTTGTGGACGGAAACCCCGAGCAGTACTTC

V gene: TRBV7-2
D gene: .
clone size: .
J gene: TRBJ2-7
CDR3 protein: CASSSLARAYEQYF
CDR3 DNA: TGTGCCAGCAGCTCGCTAGCGCGCGCTTACGAGCAGTACTTC

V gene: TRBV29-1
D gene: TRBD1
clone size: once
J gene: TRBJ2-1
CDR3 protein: CSSWGDRGDEQFF
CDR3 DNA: TGCAGCTCGTGGGGGGACAGGGGCGATGAGCAGTTCTTC

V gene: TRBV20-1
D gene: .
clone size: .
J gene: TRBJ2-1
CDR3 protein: CSARVRVADTYNEQFF
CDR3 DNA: TGCAGTGCTAGGGTGCGGGTAGCGGATACCTACAATGAGCAGTTCTTC

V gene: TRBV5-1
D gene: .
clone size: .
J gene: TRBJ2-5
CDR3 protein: CASSSRGRQETQYF
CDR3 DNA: TGCGCCAGCAGCTCCCGGGGCCGACAAGAGACCCAGTACTTC

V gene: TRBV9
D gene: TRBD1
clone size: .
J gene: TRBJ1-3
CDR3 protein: CASSVGQGERSTIYF
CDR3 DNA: TGTGCCAGCAGCGTAGGACAGGGGGAAAGGAGCACCATATATTTT

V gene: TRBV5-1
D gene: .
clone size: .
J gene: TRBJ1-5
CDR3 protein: CASSLEPGVQPQHF
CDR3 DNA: TGCGCCAGCAGCTTGGAGCCAGGGGTTCAGCCCCAGCATTTT

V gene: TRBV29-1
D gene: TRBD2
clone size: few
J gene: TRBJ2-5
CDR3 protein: CSVESPGLGWEETQYF
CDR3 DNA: TGCAGCGTTGAATCTCCGGGACTAGGGTGGGAAGAGACCCAGTACTTC

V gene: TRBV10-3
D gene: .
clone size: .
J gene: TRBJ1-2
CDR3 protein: CAISYDTMATPGSGYTF
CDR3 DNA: TGTGCCATCAGCTACGATACTATGGCTACACCCGGGTCTGGCTACACCTTC

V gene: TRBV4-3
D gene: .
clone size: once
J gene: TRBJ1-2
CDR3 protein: CASSQDSGNDGHTF
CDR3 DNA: TGCGCCAGCAGCCAAGATTCAGGGAACGATGGCCACACCTTC

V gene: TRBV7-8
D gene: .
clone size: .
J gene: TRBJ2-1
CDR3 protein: CASSSSRGEQFF
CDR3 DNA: TGTGCCAGCAGCTCCTCCCGTGGGGAGCAGTTCTTC

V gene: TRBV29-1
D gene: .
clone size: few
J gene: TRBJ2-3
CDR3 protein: CSVEVQVRTDTQYF
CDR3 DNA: TGCAGCGTTGAGGTACAGGTCCGGACAGATACGCAGTATTTT

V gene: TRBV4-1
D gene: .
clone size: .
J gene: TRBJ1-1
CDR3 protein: CASSQEVNRREVNTEAFF
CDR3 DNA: TGCGCCAGCAGCCAAGAGGTGAATCGTAGGGAGGTGAACACTGAAGCTTTCTTT

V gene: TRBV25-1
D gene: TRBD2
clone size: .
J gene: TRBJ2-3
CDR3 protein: CASSVSGFTDTQYF
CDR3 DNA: TGTGCCAGCAGCGTTAGCGGGTTCACAGATACGCAGTATTTT

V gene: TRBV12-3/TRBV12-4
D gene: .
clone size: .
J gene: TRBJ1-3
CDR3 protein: CASRRTGRSGNTIYF
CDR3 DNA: TGTGCCAGCAGGCGTACAGGGCGGTCTGGAAACACCATATATTTT

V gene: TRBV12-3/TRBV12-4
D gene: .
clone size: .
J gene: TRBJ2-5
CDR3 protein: CVSSQSRTETQYF
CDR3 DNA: TGTGTCAGCAGTCAGAGTAGGACTGAGACCCAGTACTTC

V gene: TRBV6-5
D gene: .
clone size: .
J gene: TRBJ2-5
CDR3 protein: CTSWDRGDPRGQYF
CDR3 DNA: TGTACCAGCTGGGACCGAGGGGACCCCCGTGGGCAGTACTTC

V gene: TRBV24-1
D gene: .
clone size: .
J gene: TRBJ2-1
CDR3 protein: CATSDLFTRQLCCTYNEQFF
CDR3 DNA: TGTGCCACCAGTGATTTGTTCACCAGACAACTCTGCTGTACCTACAATGAGCAGTTCTTC

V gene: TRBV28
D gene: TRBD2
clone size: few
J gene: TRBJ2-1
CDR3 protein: CASSFLAGRDEQFF
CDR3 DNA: TGTGCCAGCAGTTTCCTAGCGGGAAGGGATGAGCAGTTCTTC

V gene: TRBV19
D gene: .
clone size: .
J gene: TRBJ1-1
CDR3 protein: CASSIARMNTEAFF
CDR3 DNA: TGTGCCAGTAGTATAGCACGGATGAACACTGAAGCTTTCTTT

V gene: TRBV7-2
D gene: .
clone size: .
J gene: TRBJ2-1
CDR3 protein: CASSLLAMNEQFF
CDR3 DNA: TGTGCCAGCAGCCTTCTAGCAATGAATGAGCAGTTCTTC

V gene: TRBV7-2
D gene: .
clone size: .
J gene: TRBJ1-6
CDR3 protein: CASSSRMYRDSPLHF
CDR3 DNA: TGTGCCAGCAGCTCAAGGATGTATCGTGATTCACCCCTCCACTTT